This is a list of T cell receptor beta chains from one sample in a study of blood T cells in healthy people across ages. MiXCR, applied by TCRdb to the 5' RACE reads, yields one record per CDR3 protein. There are 1.5 million to 2 million distinct CDR3 sequences in the sample; about two fifths occur only once, and 23% lies in the top ten. The sequencing sample was made of blood. Receptor source: a human donor in good health. Each CDR3 is given with its conserved first and last residue. The D gene is left open where the match is weak.

v_gene	j_gene	d_gene	CDR3aa	CDR3nt
TRBV13	TRBJ2-1	.	CASSFMAGILGYNEQFF	TGTGCCAGCAGCTTCATGGCGGGTATCCTGGGATACAATGAGCAGTTCTTC
TRBV6-2/TRBV6-3	TRBJ1-2	.	CASLGVQRNYGYTF	TGTGCCAGCCTCGGGGTACAAAGAAACTATGGCTACACCTTC
TRBV4-2	TRBJ1-5	.	CASSQRQEDQPQHF	TGTGCCAGCAGCCAAAGACAGGAGGATCAGCCCCAGCATTTT
TRBV11-3	TRBJ2-1	TRBD2	CASSPRAVASGGYYEQFF	TGTGCCAGCAGCCCCAGAGCGGTGGCTAGCGGGGGTTATTACGAGCAGTTCTTC
TRBV20-1	TRBJ2-5	TRBD1	CSAPPGTGSETQYF	TGCAGTGCTCCCCCCGGGACAGGGTCGGAGACCCAGTACTTC
TRBV5-1	TRBJ2-6	.	CASSALISSGANVLTF	TGCGCCAGCAGCGCCTTAATTAGCTCTGGGGCCAACGTCCTGACTTTC
TRBV20-1	TRBJ1-2	TRBD1	CSASDREGGYGYTF	TGCAGTGCGAGCGACAGGGAAGGTGGCTATGGCTACACCTTC
TRBV9	TRBJ1-2	.	CASSESGRTNYGYTF	TGTGCCAGCAGCGAGTCGGGACGGACTAACTATGGCTACACCTTC
TRBV3-1	TRBJ2-6	.	CASSPSPGTNSGANVLTF	TGTGCCAGCAGCCCAAGCCCTGGGACCAACTCTGGGGCCAACGTCCTGACTTTC
TRBV24-1	TRBJ1-1	.	CATSDSDRPTEAFF	TGTGCCACCAGTGATTCTGACAGGCCCACTGAAGCTTTCTTT